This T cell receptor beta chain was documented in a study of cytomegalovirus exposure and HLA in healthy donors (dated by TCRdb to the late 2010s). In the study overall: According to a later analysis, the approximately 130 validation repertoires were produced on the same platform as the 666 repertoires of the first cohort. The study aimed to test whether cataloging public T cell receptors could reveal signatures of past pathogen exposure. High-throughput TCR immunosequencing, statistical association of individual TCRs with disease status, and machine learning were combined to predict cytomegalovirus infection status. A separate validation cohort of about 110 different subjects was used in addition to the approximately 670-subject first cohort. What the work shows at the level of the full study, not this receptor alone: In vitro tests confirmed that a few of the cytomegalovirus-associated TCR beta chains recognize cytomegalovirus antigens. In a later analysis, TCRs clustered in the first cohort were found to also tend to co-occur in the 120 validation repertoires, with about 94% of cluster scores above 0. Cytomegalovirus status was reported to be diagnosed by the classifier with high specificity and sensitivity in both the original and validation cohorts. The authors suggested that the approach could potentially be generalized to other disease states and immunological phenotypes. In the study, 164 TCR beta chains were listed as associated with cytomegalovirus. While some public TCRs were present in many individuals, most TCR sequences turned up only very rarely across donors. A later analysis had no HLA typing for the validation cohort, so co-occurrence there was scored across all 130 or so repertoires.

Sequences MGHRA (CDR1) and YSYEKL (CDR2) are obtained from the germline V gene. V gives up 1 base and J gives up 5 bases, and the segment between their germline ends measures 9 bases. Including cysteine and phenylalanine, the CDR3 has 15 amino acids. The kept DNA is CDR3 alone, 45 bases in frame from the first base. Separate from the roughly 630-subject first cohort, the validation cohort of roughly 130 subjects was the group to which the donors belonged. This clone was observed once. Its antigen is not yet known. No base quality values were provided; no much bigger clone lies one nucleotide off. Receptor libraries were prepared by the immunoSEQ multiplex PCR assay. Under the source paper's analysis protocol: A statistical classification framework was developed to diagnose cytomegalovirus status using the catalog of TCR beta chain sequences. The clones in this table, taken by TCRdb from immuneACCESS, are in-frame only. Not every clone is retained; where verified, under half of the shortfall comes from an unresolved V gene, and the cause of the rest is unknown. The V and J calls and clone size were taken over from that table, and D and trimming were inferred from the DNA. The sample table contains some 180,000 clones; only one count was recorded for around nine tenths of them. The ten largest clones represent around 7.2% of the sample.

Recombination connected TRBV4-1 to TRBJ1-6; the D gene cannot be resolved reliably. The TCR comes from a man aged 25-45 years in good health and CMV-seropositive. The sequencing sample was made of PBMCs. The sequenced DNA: TGCGCCAGCAGCCAAGCTGAGTTACATAATTCACCCCTCCACTTT. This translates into CASSQAELHNSPLHF.